This paragraph covers one T cell receptor (beta chain) sequence. This receptor's antigen is unknown. Per-nucleotide qualities are absent, and no much larger clonotype sits a single base away. TCRbeta CDR3 regions were amplified from genomic DNA by means of the immunoSEQ Assay, a bias-controlled multiplex PCR. For the original study's pipeline: The number of nucleated cells in each sample was estimated by amplification of reference gene primers within the assay. To quantify the absolute abundance of each unique TCRbeta CDR3 rearrangement, sequence reads were collapsed and filtered. For each sample, productive Simpson clonality was calculated as the square root of Simpson's diversity index across productive rearrangements. This is the immuneACCESS table as TCRdb keeps it, with only in-frame sequences that have V and J called. A part of the clones is gone; compared with another copy, unresolved V genes explain less than half, and the rest is unexplained. The V and J calls and the clone size are those of that table, but D and trimming were determined from the DNA. The sample table shows roughly 230,000 clones, and over 75% are seen once. The top ten constitute about 0.7% of the sample.

Each collaborating institution followed its own protocols to collect whole blood in K2EDTA tubes. For TCRbeta analysis, collaborators shipped samples in one of three forms: frozen whole blood, isolated PBMCs, or DNA extracted from either of those sample types. The sample originates from a study of blood T cell repertoires in COVID-19 (TCRdb year 2020). Background on the whole study: Samples covering the acute and convalescent phases of COVID-19 were provided by collaborators in the United States, Italy and Spain. Sample metadata almost always included a de-identified subject ID, COVID-19 status, age in years and sex. The repertoires were released in a freely available public database meant as a resource for research on the immune response to SARS-CoV-2. Where HLA class I and class II types were available, the types were taken from metadata supplied by the sample provider, not from assay-based typing. Deeply sampled blood TCRbeta repertoires from subjects exposed to, actively infected with, or recovered from COVID-19 were included in the dataset. The samples were drawn from the first 160 participants of the ongoing ImmuneRACE study and from 950 to 1,500 subjects provided by 6 global collaborators. The material from the prospective study consisted of cDNA or gDNA derived from T cells, B-cell-depleted T cells, or PBMCs.

The paper as a whole reports these results and caveats: Clinical and demographic metadata were provided uncurated, with the amount varying by source and participant.

V has 7 bases trimmed and J has 7 bases trimmed; junction bases matching no gene number 10. According to the germline V gene, CDR1 reads MDHEN and CDR2 reads SYDVKM. From its cysteine to its phenylalanine, the CDR3 spans 16 amino acids. Only the CDR3 DNA is retained, 48 bases long and in frame from the first base. The TCR sequence derives from a human donor in a cohort sampled during active COVID-19. Sequenced: peripheral blood. The chain joins TRBV28 to TRBJ1-6, and TRBD1 aligns with 10 junction nucleotides. The nucleotide sequence reads as follows: TGTGCCAGCACCGAGGGACAGGGGATCAGGAATTCACCCCTCCACTTT. It is translated as CASTEGQGIRNSPLHF.